The clone carrying this T cell receptor (beta chain) was counted many times. The entry originates in a study of T cells in Graves' hyperthyroidism and ophthalmopathy. V dropped 5 bases and J dropped 8; count of bases not matched to a gene: 8. CDR1 MDHEN and CDR2 SYDVKM come from the germline V gene. The CDR3 spans 15 residues. The source material, RNA transcripts, was used to amplify TCR beta CDR3 regions. Primed by the HTBI set, a first-round RT-PCR was run on the TCR CDR3. TCRdb fed the multiplex PCR reads into MiXCR, producing one record per CDR3 protein. The sample contains hundreds of thousands of distinct CDR3 sequences, approximately 14% of which appear only once.

This rearrangement joins TRBV28 to TRBJ1-6; 8 bases fit TRBD1. The receptor was derived from a woman in her late teens or twenties with Graves' hyperthyroidism. The material sequenced was blood. CDR3 nucleotide sequence: TGTGCCAGCAGTCGAACAGGGGGGACGTATTCACCCCTCCACTTT. Encoded protein: CASSRTGGTYSPLHF. Full variable domain (rest looked up from reference TRBV28 and TRBJ1-6): DVKVTQSSRYLVKRTGEKVFLECVQDMDHENMFWYRQDPGLGLRLIYFSYDVKMKEKGDIPEGYSVSREKKERFSLILESASTNQTSMYLCASSRTGGTYSPLHFGNGTRLTVT.